This is a list of T cell receptor beta chains from one sample in a study of shared clonotypes between healthy human individuals. The data were produced by immunoSEQ multiplex PCR, yet TCRdb's version contains in-frame clones alone and is incomplete. The sample consists of about 980,000 clones, 76% of them appearing once. Sequencing was performed on memory CD4+ T cells sorted from blood. The source of these receptors is a man aged 18 to 29 in good health. Both conserved end residues are part of each CDR3. The D gene is left open where the match is weak. The listing skips clone size in some rows; elsewhere it reads once, few, many or a size class.

CDR3 DNA: TGTGCCACTAGGCCGGGAGTCAATCAGCCCCAGCATTTT
CDR3 protein: CATRPGVNQPQHF
J gene: TRBJ1-5
clone size: NA
D gene: NA
V gene: TRBV6-5

CDR3 DNA: TGTGCCAGCAGTGCCGGGACGAATAACCGTGAGACCCAGTACTTC
CDR3 protein: CASSAGTNNRETQYF
J gene: TRBJ2-5
clone size: NA
D gene: NA
V gene: TRBV6-1

CDR3 DNA: TGTGCCAGCAGCTTAGTTGGGACTAGCGGGGGCCTCAGAGAGACCCAGTACTTC
CDR3 protein: CASSLVGTSGGLRETQYF
J gene: TRBJ2-5
clone size: NA
D gene: TRBD2
V gene: TRBV7-6

CDR3 DNA: TGTGCCATCAGTGAACAGGAGAGCTCCTACAATGAGCAGTTCTTC
CDR3 protein: CAISEQESSYNEQFF
J gene: TRBJ2-1
clone size: NA
D gene: NA
V gene: TRBV10-3

CDR3 DNA: TGTGCCAGCAGCTTGGCCGGGACTATGGAGACCCAGTACTTC
CDR3 protein: CASSLAGTMETQYF
J gene: TRBJ2-5
clone size: NA
D gene: TRBD2
V gene: TRBV5-4

CDR3 DNA: TGTGCCAGCAGCTTAGACCCAGCGGTGGAGTGGCAGTACTTC
CDR3 protein: CASSLDPAVEWQYF
J gene: TRBJ2-7
clone size: NA
D gene: NA
V gene: TRBV7-9

CDR3 DNA: TGCGCCAGCAGCCCGGTGGGGGGTCCCGGGGACTATGGCTACACCTTC
CDR3 protein: CASSPVGGPGDYGYTF
J gene: TRBJ1-2
clone size: NA
D gene: NA
V gene: TRBV5-1

CDR3 DNA: TGTGCCTGGAGTAAGGGAGGGAACACAGATACGCAGTATTTT
CDR3 protein: CAWSKGGNTDTQYF
J gene: TRBJ2-3
clone size: NA
D gene: TRBD2
V gene: TRBV30

CDR3 DNA: TGTGCCAGCAGCCCTGGACAGCCTCAAGAGACCCAGTACTTC
CDR3 protein: CASSPGQPQETQYF
J gene: TRBJ2-5
clone size: NA
D gene: NA
V gene: TRBV5-3

CDR3 DNA: TGTGCCAGCAGCTTGGGACTTGGGTCACCCCTCCACTTT
CDR3 protein: CASSLGLGSPLHF
J gene: TRBJ1-6
clone size: NA
D gene: NA
V gene: TRBV5-4

CDR3 DNA: TGTGCCAGCAGCTCTGGGATGGCTGGCTATGGCTACACCTTC
CDR3 protein: CASSSGMAGYGYTF
J gene: TRBJ1-2
clone size: NA
D gene: NA
V gene: TRBV5-4

CDR3 DNA: TGTGCCAGCAGATCAGGGGGCGCAGCCGATAACTATGGCTACACCTTC
CDR3 protein: CASRSGGAADNYGYTF
J gene: TRBJ1-2
clone size: once
D gene: TRBD1
V gene: TRBV28

CDR3 DNA: TGTGCCAGCAGCCACCGGGACAGGGGATGGACTGAAGCTTTCTTT
CDR3 protein: CASSHRDRGWTEAFF
J gene: TRBJ1-1
clone size: NA
D gene: TRBD1
V gene: TRBV5-6

CDR3 DNA: TGCAGCGTTGACGGACAGGGGTGGAACGAGCAGTACTTC
CDR3 protein: CSVDGQGWNEQYF
J gene: TRBJ2-7
clone size: NA
D gene: TRBD1
V gene: TRBV29-1

CDR3 DNA: TGTGCCAGCAGCCAGGACCGCGGGACACCCTACTTC
CDR3 protein: CASSQDRGTPYF
J gene: TRBJ2-7
clone size: NA
D gene: NA
V gene: TRBV6-1

CDR3 DNA: TGTGCCAGCAGTTCAGCGAGGGGAGGGTATGCAGAGGCTTCACCCCTCCACTTT
CDR3 protein: CASSSARGGYAEASPLHF
J gene: TRBJ1-6
clone size: NA
D gene: NA
V gene: TRBV28

CDR3 DNA: TGCAGCGTGCAGACCCTGCTAGATACGCAGTATTTT
CDR3 protein: CSVQTLLDTQYF
J gene: TRBJ2-3
clone size: NA
D gene: NA
V gene: TRBV29-1

CDR3 DNA: TGCAGCGTCAGGGAGAGGAACTCCATCTACACCTTC
CDR3 protein: CSVRERNSIYTF
J gene: TRBJ1-2
clone size: few
D gene: NA
V gene: TRBV29-1

CDR3 DNA: TGTGCCAGCAGTGAACAGCCGGATTCTGGAAACACCATATATTTT
CDR3 protein: CASSEQPDSGNTIYF
J gene: TRBJ1-3
clone size: once
D gene: NA
V gene: TRBV6-1

CDR3 DNA: TGTGCCAGCAGGGGGCAGGCTACCAATCAGCCCCAGCATTTT
CDR3 protein: CASRGQATNQPQHF
J gene: TRBJ1-5
clone size: NA
D gene: NA
V gene: TRBV6-1

CDR3 DNA: TGTGCCAGCAGTTTAGGCAGCAGGGTCAACGGCTATGGCTACACCTTC
CDR3 protein: CASSLGSRVNGYGYTF
J gene: TRBJ1-2
clone size: NA
D gene: NA
V gene: TRBV28

CDR3 DNA: TGTGCCAGCAGTGCTTCGGGCTTTAATGAAAAACTGTTTTTT
CDR3 protein: CASSASGFNEKLFF
J gene: TRBJ1-4
clone size: NA
D gene: NA
V gene: TRBV2

CDR3 DNA: TGTGCTAGTGGTCTCCCGCGCATCACAGATACGCAGTATTTT
CDR3 protein: CASGLPRITDTQYF
J gene: TRBJ2-3
clone size: NA
D gene: NA
V gene: TRBV12-5

CDR3 DNA: TGTGCCAGCAGCACTCGGGGACAGGGGAGTTCACCCCTCCACTTT
CDR3 protein: CASSTRGQGSSPLHF
J gene: TRBJ1-6
clone size: NA
D gene: TRBD1
V gene: TRBV9

CDR3 DNA: TGTGCCACCATGGGGTCAATCCTGTACGAGCAGTACTTC
CDR3 protein: CATMGSILYEQYF
J gene: TRBJ2-7
clone size: NA
D gene: NA
V gene: TRBV6-1

CDR3 DNA: TGCGCCAGCAGCTTGCAGGGTCCCTATGGCTACACCTTC
CDR3 protein: CASSLQGPYGYTF
J gene: TRBJ1-2
clone size: NA
D gene: NA
V gene: TRBV5-1

CDR3 DNA: TGTGCCAGCAGCCAACAAGCAGGGGGCCGGGACACCATATATTTT
CDR3 protein: CASSQQAGGRDTIYF
J gene: TRBJ1-3
clone size: NA
D gene: TRBD1
V gene: TRBV7-9

CDR3 DNA: TGTGCCAGCAGTGAAAGTACTAGAAGCACAGATACGCAGTATTTT
CDR3 protein: CASSESTRSTDTQYF
J gene: TRBJ2-3
clone size: NA
D gene: NA
V gene: TRBV2

CDR3 DNA: TGTGCCAGTAGTAGGGCCGGAGCTCCCTACAATGAGCAGTTCTTC
CDR3 protein: CASSRAGAPYNEQFF
J gene: TRBJ2-1
clone size: NA
D gene: NA
V gene: TRBV19

CDR3 DNA: TGTGCCAGCAGGGGACAGGTCGTGAACACTGAAGCTTTCTTT
CDR3 protein: CASRGQVVNTEAFF
J gene: TRBJ1-1
clone size: NA
D gene: TRBD1
V gene: TRBV25-1

CDR3 DNA: TGTGCCAGCAGTGACGGGACGGCCCCTCTCGGTGAAAAACTGTTTTTT
CDR3 protein: CASSDGTAPLGEKLFF
J gene: TRBJ1-4
clone size: few
D gene: NA
V gene: TRBV6-1

CDR3 DNA: TGCAGTGCTAGTGACCCTGGCTACACCTTC
CDR3 protein: CSASDPGYTF
J gene: TRBJ1-2
clone size: once
D gene: NA
V gene: TRBV20-1

CDR3 DNA: TGTGCCAGCAGTCGACAGTCCCTTGACGAGCAGTACTTC
CDR3 protein: CASSRQSLDEQYF
J gene: TRBJ2-7
clone size: NA
D gene: NA
V gene: TRBV5-5

CDR3 DNA: TGTGCCAGCACCTCTTCCGACAGGGGGCTAATTGGGGCCAACGTCCTGACTTTC
CDR3 protein: CASTSSDRGLIGANVLTF
J gene: TRBJ2-6
clone size: few
D gene: TRBD1
V gene: TRBV11-2

CDR3 DNA: TGTGCCAGCAGGCCCTTGGACAGGGAGAATTCACCCCTCCACTTT
CDR3 protein: CASRPLDRENSPLHF
J gene: TRBJ1-6
clone size: NA
D gene: TRBD1
V gene: TRBV6-1

CDR3 DNA: TGCAGCGTTACCGAGGCCTACGAGCAGTACTTC
CDR3 protein: CSVTEAYEQYF
J gene: TRBJ2-7
clone size: NA
D gene: NA
V gene: TRBV29-1

CDR3 DNA: TGTGCCTGGAGTCAGGGTGGGTCTGGAAACACCATATATTTT
CDR3 protein: CAWSQGGSGNTIYF
J gene: TRBJ1-3
clone size: NA
D gene: NA
V gene: TRBV30

CDR3 DNA: TGTGCCAGCAGCTCAGAATTCCGAGAGACCCAGTACTTC
CDR3 protein: CASSSEFRETQYF
J gene: TRBJ2-5
clone size: NA
D gene: NA
V gene: TRBV7-9

CDR3 DNA: TGTGCCAGCAGTACCGCCAGGGGAACCTACGAGCAGTACTTC
CDR3 protein: CASSTARGTYEQYF
J gene: TRBJ2-7
clone size: NA
D gene: NA
V gene: TRBV6-6

CDR3 DNA: TGTGCCAGCAGCTTAGGATATAGGGACAGCCCCGGCAATCAGCCCCAGCATTTT
CDR3 protein: CASSLGYRDSPGNQPQHF
J gene: TRBJ1-5
clone size: NA
D gene: TRBD1
V gene: TRBV7-9

CDR3 DNA: TGTGCCAGTAACTCGGGACAGAAGAACACTGAAGCTTTCTTT
CDR3 protein: CASNSGQKNTEAFF
J gene: TRBJ1-1
clone size: NA
D gene: TRBD1
V gene: TRBV19

CDR3 DNA: TGTGCCAGCAGCTTATTTTCACTAGCGGGCACCGGGGAGCTGTTTTTT
CDR3 protein: CASSLFSLAGTGELFF
J gene: TRBJ2-2
clone size: NA
D gene: TRBD2
V gene: TRBV7-2

CDR3 DNA: TGTGCCTGGAGTTCGGGGAACCAAGAGACCCAGTACTTC
CDR3 protein: CAWSSGNQETQYF
J gene: TRBJ2-5
clone size: NA
D gene: NA
V gene: TRBV30

CDR3 DNA: TGTGCCAGCAGGGGGCCCTACGAGCAGTACTTC
CDR3 protein: CASRGPYEQYF
J gene: TRBJ2-7
clone size: NA
D gene: NA
V gene: TRBV28

CDR3 DNA: TGTGCCAGCAGCGCTGGCCAGGTCTATGGCTACACCTTC
CDR3 protein: CASSAGQVYGYTF
J gene: TRBJ1-2
clone size: NA
D gene: NA
V gene: TRBV5-4

CDR3 DNA: TGTGCCAGCAGCCAACAGCAAGAGACCCAGTACTTC
CDR3 protein: CASSQQQETQYF
J gene: TRBJ2-5
clone size: NA
D gene: NA
V gene: TRBV6-6

CDR3 DNA: TGTGCCAGCAGCTCTGAGGGCAAGTATGGCTACACCTTC
CDR3 protein: CASSSEGKYGYTF
J gene: TRBJ1-2
clone size: many
D gene: NA
V gene: TRBV5-4

CDR3 DNA: TGTGCCAGTGCAGGGACAGGGGGCTGGGAGACCCAGTACTTC
CDR3 protein: CASAGTGGWETQYF
J gene: TRBJ2-5
clone size: NA
D gene: TRBD1
V gene: TRBV19

CDR3 DNA: TGTGCCAGCAGTGAACAGGGAATAGATACGCAGTATTTT
CDR3 protein: CASSEQGIDTQYF
J gene: TRBJ2-3
clone size: NA
D gene: NA
V gene: TRBV6-4

CDR3 DNA: TGTGCCAGCAGCTTAGCAGGGTGGGATGGAAACACCATATATTTT
CDR3 protein: CASSLAGWDGNTIYF
J gene: TRBJ1-3
clone size: NA
D gene: NA
V gene: TRBV11-2

CDR3 DNA: TGTGCCAGTAGTAAGGCCGGGACAACCTCGAACACTGAAGCTTTCTTT
CDR3 protein: CASSKAGTTSNTEAFF
J gene: TRBJ1-1
clone size: few
D gene: NA
V gene: TRBV19

CDR3 DNA: TGTGCCAGCAGTGACCGACTAGCGGGAAGGCGCAATGAGCAGTTCTTC
CDR3 protein: CASSDRLAGRRNEQFF
J gene: TRBJ2-1
clone size: NA
D gene: TRBD2
V gene: TRBV2